The 3 T cell receptor beta chains presented below share a single source sample, sequenced in a study of cytotoxic CD8 clonotypes in ibrutinib-treated CLL. Here immunoSEQ multiplex PCR was the method, and the copy in TCRdb shows in-frame clones only, minus some. Counted here are approximately 100,000 clones, 58% occurring once; the ten biggest clones make up about 40%. This specimen consisted of PBMCs, obtained after 24 months of ibrutinib treatment. The receptor set was obtained from a human donor with chronic lymphocytic leukemia.

The chain carries TRBV30 and TRBJ2-3, with D uncertain. The CDR3 is made up of 13 amino acids. CDR1 GTSNPN and CDR2 SVGIG come from the germline V gene (reference sequence). The V and J ends lost 4 bases and 4 bases respectively, with 12 bases between them. The CDR3 region has the DNA TGTGCCTGGACCAACACCGTTTCAGATACGCAGTATTTT. Protein: CAWTNTVSDTQYF.

This clone was seen a few times. CDR3 nucleotides: TGTGCCAGCAGTTACGGGGGGGACTACTCCTACGAGCAGTACTTC. It yields the protein CASSYGGDYSYEQYF. This chain links TRBV6-6 with TRBJ2-7; 7 bases line up with TRBD2. The CDR3 runs to 15 residues. Germline loops: CDR1 MNHNY, CDR2 SVGAGI (reference sequence). V lost 2 bases and J lost 0; bases outside the gene matches: 4.

There are a few counts of this clone. The V gene is TRBV7-6, the J gene TRBJ1-4; D uncertain. This CDR3 is 14 amino acids long. Trimming removed 1 base at V and 5 bases at J, with 8 bases between. Germline CDR1 SGHVS, CDR2 FNYEAQ. CDR3 nucleotides: TGTGCCAGCAGCTTAGGGGCAGAGAATGAAAAACTGTTTTTT. Protein sequence: CASSLGAENEKLFF.